This TCR beta chain was sequenced during a study of blood T cell repertoires in COVID-19. Method: immunoSEQ multiplex PCR; TCRdb's copy keeps in-frame clones and lacks some. The sample yields under 250,000 clones, approximately 91% seen once. The sample comprised peripheral blood. The source of this sequence is a man in his thirties or forties with COVID-19, enrolled during active disease.

The CDR3, as DNA: TGTGCCAGCGCAGCCCGAGGGACAGGAAGCTCCTACGAGCAGTACTTC. The encoded protein is CASAARGTGSSYEQYF. V usage is TRBV19 and J usage is TRBJ2-7; TRBD1 agrees at 8 bases. The CDR3 extends over 16 amino acids. CDR1 and CDR2 (germline): LNHDA, SQIVND (reference sequence). V dropped 9 bases and J dropped 0; count of bases not matched to a gene: 13.